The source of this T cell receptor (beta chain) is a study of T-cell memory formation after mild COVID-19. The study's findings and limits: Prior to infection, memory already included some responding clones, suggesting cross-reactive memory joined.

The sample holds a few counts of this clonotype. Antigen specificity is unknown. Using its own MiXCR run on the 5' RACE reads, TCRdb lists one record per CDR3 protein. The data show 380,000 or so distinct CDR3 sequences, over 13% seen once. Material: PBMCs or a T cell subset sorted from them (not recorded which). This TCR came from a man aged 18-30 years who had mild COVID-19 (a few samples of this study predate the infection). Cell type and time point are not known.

The CDR3 DNA is TGCGCCAGCAGCTTTGAGCGGTTGGCGAACACCGGGGAGCTGTTTTTT. Its translation: CASSFERLANTGELFF. The V gene is TRBV5-1, the J gene TRBJ2-2; D perhaps matches TRBD2 (5 bases). CDR1 and CDR2 (germline): SGHRS, YFSETQ. The CDR3 sequence is 16 residues long. Trimming shortened V by 2 bases and J by 0 bases, and 11 bases separated the two germline ends.